The rows below give T cell receptor beta chains drawn from one sample of a study of glioma-infiltrating T cells. TCRdb processed the multiplex PCR reads anew with MiXCR; each CDR3 protein has one entry. The top ten hold about 12% of the sample, which has a few hundred thousand distinct CDR3 sequences, around 38% seen once. The source material was glioma tissue, nonneoplastic brain tissue, or PBMCs (not recorded which). The receptors originated from a human donor with low-grade glioma or glioblastoma, undergoing nonglioma brain surgery, or in good health (not recorded which). Each CDR3 is given with its conserved first and last residue. The D gene is left open where the match is weak. Not every row has a clone size; where given, it reads once, few, many or a size class.

V: TRBV3-1; J: TRBJ1-1; D: NA; size: NA; DNA: TGTGCCAGCAGCCAAGGATATAAGGACCTGAACACTGAAGCTTTCTTT; CDR3: CASSQGYKDLNTEAFF
V: TRBV4-2; J: TRBJ1-2; D: NA; size: few; DNA: TGTGCCAGCAGCCACCTGGGCCAGCCAGGGGGCTACACCTTC; CDR3: CASSHLGQPGGYTF
V: TRBV2; J: TRBJ1-2; D: NA; size: few; DNA: TGTGCCAGCATCGGGACCCCAGGCATCTATGGCTACACCTTC; CDR3: CASIGTPGIYGYTF
V: TRBV4-2; J: TRBJ1-1; D: TRBD1; size: NA; DNA: TGTGCCAGCAGCCAAGCAGAGACAGGGGATGTGAACACTGAAGCTTTCTTT; CDR3: CASSQAETGDVNTEAFF
V: TRBV28; J: TRBJ1-2; D: NA; size: NA; DNA: TGTGCCACCAGTACCCTCAACTATGACTACACCTTC; CDR3: CATSTLNYDYTF
V: TRBV7-9; J: TRBJ1-2; D: NA; size: NA; DNA: TGTGCCAGCAGCTTAGCGCGGACCGGAGTCTATGGCTACACCTTC; CDR3: CASSLARTGVYGYTF
V: TRBV15; J: TRBJ1-1; D: NA; size: NA; DNA: TGTGCCACCAGCAGTATCAGCTTACAAAACACTGAAGCTTTCTTT; CDR3: CATSSISLQNTEAFF
V: TRBV7-6; J: TRBJ1-1; D: TRBD1; size: once; DNA: TGTGCCAGCAGCCTGGGCACAGGGGCACACACTGAAGCTTTCTTT; CDR3: CASSLGTGAHTEAFF
V: TRBV20-1; J: TRBJ1-3; D: NA; size: NA; DNA: TGCAGTGCTAGAGATGGGGCGAGCTCTGGAAACACCATATATTTT; CDR3: CSARDGASSGNTIYF
V: TRBV2; J: TRBJ2-7; D: NA; size: few; DNA: TGTGCCAGCAGTGAACCAGGGTCAGGCTCCTACGAGCAGTACTTC; CDR3: CASSEPGSGSYEQYF
V: TRBV27; J: TRBJ2-5; D: NA; size: NA; DNA: TGTGCCAGCAGTTTATACCTCACAGAGACCCAGTACTTC; CDR3: CASSLYLTETQYF
V: TRBV28; J: TRBJ1-2; D: TRBD1; size: NA; DNA: TGTGCCAGCAGTACGCTGGGACAGGGCAACAGACACTATGGCTACACCTTC; CDR3: CASSTLGQGNRHYGYTF
V: TRBV6-1; J: TRBJ1-1; D: NA; size: many; DNA: TGTGCCAGCGTTTCAACGAACACTGAAGCTTTCTTT; CDR3: CASVSTNTEAFF
V: TRBV28; J: TRBJ1-3; D: NA; size: few; DNA: TGTGCCAGCAGTTTACAGGGGAACGGAAACACCATATATTTT; CDR3: CASSLQGNGNTIYF
V: TRBV27; J: TRBJ1-5; D: TRBD1; size: NA; DNA: TGTGCCAGCAGTTCCCCGGGACAGGGTAGAGGCAATCAGCCCCAGCATTTT; CDR3: CASSSPGQGRGNQPQHF
V: TRBV19; J: TRBJ2-2; D: NA; size: NA; DNA: TGTGCCAGTAGTCTGGATAGACTATCCCACGCCGGGGAGCTGTTTTTT; CDR3: CASSLDRLSHAGELFF
V: TRBV19; J: TRBJ1-6; D: NA; size: NA; DNA: TGTGCCAGTAGCCCACTTGGGGGAAATAATTCACCCCTCCACTTT; CDR3: CASSPLGGNNSPLHF
V: TRBV14; J: TRBJ1-2; D: NA; size: NA; DNA: TGTGCCAGCAGCCCCCAGACAGGAGGGGGCTACACCTTC; CDR3: CASSPQTGGGYTF
V: TRBV19; J: TRBJ2-7; D: TRBD2; size: NA; DNA: TGTGCCAGTAGTCCAGTGGCGCTAGCGGGCGAGCAGTACTTC; CDR3: CASSPVALAGEQYF
V: TRBV24-1; J: TRBJ1-6; D: TRBD1; size: NA; DNA: TGTGCCACCAGTGATACCCCCCGGACAGGTAAAACTAATAATTCACCCCTCCACTTT; CDR3: CATSDTPRTGKTNNSPLHF
V: TRBV27; J: TRBJ1-5; D: TRBD1; size: NA; DNA: TGTGCCAGCAGTTACGGTCTCGGGACAGGGACAAGGAGCAATCAGCCCCAGCATTTT; CDR3: CASSYGLGTGTRSNQPQHF
V: TRBV27; J: TRBJ1-2; D: NA; size: medium-sized; DNA: TGTGCCAGCAGTTTAAAAGGCAGGCTCTATGGCTACACCTTC; CDR3: CASSLKGRLYGYTF
V: TRBV20-1; J: TRBJ1-1; D: TRBD1; size: many; DNA: TGCAGTGCTAGGGGGACAGATTTGAACACTGAAGCTTTCTTT; CDR3: CSARGTDLNTEAFF
V: TRBV15; J: TRBJ2-7; D: TRBD1; size: NA; DNA: TGTGCCAGCAGCTTAAGGGGGCCGAGTGCCTACGAGCAGTACTTC; CDR3: CASSLRGPSAYEQYF
V: TRBV6-1; J: TRBJ2-7; D: NA; size: NA; DNA: TGTGCCAGCAGCCGAGGCAGGACTCAAGGCTACGAGCAGTACTTC; CDR3: CASSRGRTQGYEQYF
V: TRBV7-2; J: TRBJ1-1; D: NA; size: few; DNA: TGTGCCAGCAGCTCGTCAATGAACACTGAAGCTTTCTTT; CDR3: CASSSSMNTEAFF
V: TRBV6-5; J: TRBJ2-3; D: TRBD2; size: many; DNA: TGTGCCAGCAGTTACTCAGCGCTAGCGGGAGCAGATACGCAGTATTTT; CDR3: CASSYSALAGADTQYF
V: TRBV7-7; J: TRBJ2-1; D: NA; size: few; DNA: TGTGCTAGCAGCTTAGGACTTTCCGCGGGGAATGAGCAGTTCTTC; CDR3: CASSLGLSAGNEQFF
V: TRBV7-2; J: TRBJ2-7; D: TRBD2; size: few; DNA: TGTGCCAGCAGCCCGGGACTAGCGGATTACGAGCAGTACTTC; CDR3: CASSPGLADYEQYF
V: TRBV11-1; J: TRBJ1-1; D: NA; size: few; DNA: TGTGCCAGCAGCCACCGGGACGGCCTAATGAACACTGAAGCTTTCTTT; CDR3: CASSHRDGLMNTEAFF
V: TRBV3-1; J: TRBJ2-7; D: NA; size: NA; DNA: TGTGCCAGCAGCCAAGACGGACCGCTTGGGGAGCAGTACTTC; CDR3: CASSQDGPLGEQYF
V: TRBV6-2/TRBV6-3; J: TRBJ1-1; D: NA; size: NA; DNA: TGTGCCAGAAGCCCCGCCAGGGGCGTGACTGAAGCTTTCTTT; CDR3: CARSPARGVTEAFF
V: TRBV28; J: TRBJ1-5; D: TRBD1; size: many; DNA: TGTGCCAGCATCGGGGGGCAGGGGGATCAGCCCCAGCATTTT; CDR3: CASIGGQGDQPQHF
V: TRBV6-2/TRBV6-3; J: TRBJ2-3; D: NA; size: NA; DNA: TGTGCCAGCAGTTACTCGGTACATACGCAGTATTTT; CDR3: CASSYSVHTQYF
V: TRBV6-2/TRBV6-3; J: TRBJ2-7; D: NA; size: few; DNA: TGTGCCAGCAGCTTCGGACTCGTAGTCTACGAGCAGTACTTC; CDR3: CASSFGLVVYEQYF
V: TRBV20-1; J: TRBJ1-5; D: NA; size: once; DNA: TGCAGTGCTAGTACCGCTCTTAGCAATCAGCCCCAGCATTTT; CDR3: CSASTALSNQPQHF
V: TRBV15; J: TRBJ2-7; D: NA; size: NA; DNA: TGTGCCACCAGCAGATTCGGAGGGGAGAACTACGAGCGGTACTTC; CDR3: CATSRFGGENYERYF
V: TRBV19; J: TRBJ1-1; D: TRBD1; size: NA; DNA: TGTGCCAGTAGTATACTCGGGACAGCACCTGAAGCTTTCTTT; CDR3: CASSILGTAPEAFF
V: TRBV9; J: TRBJ2-1; D: TRBD1; size: NA; DNA: TGTGCCAGCAGCGTTGACAGGGGGCTTTACAATGAGCAGTTCTTC; CDR3: CASSVDRGLYNEQFF
V: TRBV7-6; J: TRBJ2-7; D: TRBD2; size: NA; DNA: TGTGCCAGCAGCTTGGATCTAGCGGGAGGGCTCTACGAGCAGTACTTC; CDR3: CASSLDLAGGLYEQYF
V: TRBV3-1; J: TRBJ2-1; D: NA; size: NA; DNA: TGTGCCAGCAGCCAAGCGGGCAGGGCGAGTGAGCAGTTCTTC; CDR3: CASSQAGRASEQFF
V: TRBV27; J: TRBJ1-2; D: TRBD1; size: many; DNA: TGTGCCAGCAGTCCGCGACAGGGGGCGAGTGGCTACACCTTC; CDR3: CASSPRQGASGYTF
V: TRBV28; J: TRBJ2-3; D: NA; size: NA; DNA: TGTGCCAGCAGTTTTTATACAGGGAGTGTGGCAGATACGCAGTATTTT; CDR3: CASSFYTGSVADTQYF
V: TRBV6-4; J: TRBJ1-5; D: TRBD1; size: few; DNA: TGTGCCAGCAGTGACTCGAAGTTAGGACAGGGTGAGAATCAGCCCCAGCATTTT; CDR3: CASSDSKLGQGENQPQHF
V: TRBV6-1; J: TRBJ2-3; D: NA; size: many; DNA: TGTGCCAGCAGTCAATCCGGGACAACAGATACGCAGTATTTT; CDR3: CASSQSGTTDTQYF
V: TRBV27; J: TRBJ1-1; D: NA; size: NA; DNA: TGCGCCAGCAGCCCCCTCCCCGGCAGGGAGAACACTGAAGCTTTCTTT; CDR3: CASSPLPGRENTEAFF